The clone carrying this T cell receptor beta chain was detected only a few times. Antigen unknown. The entry originates in a study of PD-L1 blockade in urothelial cancer. Study context: After treatment start, blood was analyzed at 3 weeks (second dose) and at 6 weeks. Points from the study as a whole: Stronger expansion of tumor-associated clones in blood at 3 weeks distinguished durable-benefit patients.

V lost 4 bases to trimming and J lost 11 bases; unmatched junction nucleotides: 13. CDR1 is SGHDT and CDR2 is YYEEEE in the germline V gene. The CDR3 totals 14 residues. Each patient's cancer was a locally advanced or metastatic urothelial carcinoma. Profiling relied on immunoSEQ multiplex PCR, and the TCRdb table lists in-frame clones only, not all of them. The sample carries some 42,000 clones, 81% recorded once. This sequence originates from a man between 65 and 80 years old with urothelial cancer. The chain uses TRBV5-6 and TRBJ1-1; 8 nucleotides line up with TRBD1. This specimen was PBMCs, taken around atezolizumab (anti-PD-L1) treatment. The CDR3 loop is CASSLAGQGPLAFF. CDR3 nucleotide sequence: TGTGCCAGCAGCCTGGCTGGACAGGGCCCTTTGGCTTTCTTT. The full variable domain, rest sourced from reference TRBV5-6 and TRBJ1-1, is DAGVTQSPTHLIKTRGQQVTLRCSPKSGHDTVSWYQQALGQGPQFIFQYYEEEERQRGNFPDRFSGHQFPNYSSELNVNALLLGDSALYLCASSLAGQGPLAFFGQGTRLTVV.